The rows below give T cell receptor beta chains drawn from one sample of a study of T-cell reconstitution after alpha-beta-depleted transplantation in children. One entry per CDR3 protein, called by TCRdb with MiXCR from the PCR reads. The sample includes about 980,000 distinct CDR3 sequences, roughly 29% of them seen just once. The specimen comprised PBMCs, mostly from graft donor cells, sampled 360 days after TCRalphabeta/CD19-depleted stem cell transplant. Receptor source: a boy in the first two years of life who had a stem cell transplant for SCID, so the T cells may come from the graft donor. CDR3s include the opening cysteine and the closing phenylalanine or tryptophan. A D gene is named only where the DNA matches it firmly. The listing skips clone size in some rows; elsewhere it reads once, few, many or a size class.

TRBJ2-2 | TRBV5-1 | NA | NA | TGCGCCAGCAGCTTGCGGGCAGTAGAAACCGGGGAGCTGTTTTTT | CASSLRAVETGELFF
TRBJ2-3 | TRBV5-1 | NA | NA | TGCGCCAGCGGCGGACAGCGAAGCACAGATACGCAGTATTTT | CASGGQRSTDTQYF
TRBJ2-4 | TRBV7-8 | few | NA | TGTGCCAGCAGCTTAGGGGGCAGGGGCTTATTCGTTCAGTACTTC | CASSLGGRGLFVQYF
TRBJ2-1 | TRBV20-1 | NA | NA | TGCAGTGCTAGGATGCCCAATGAGCAGTTCTTC | CSARMPNEQFF
TRBJ2-3 | TRBV4-2 | NA | NA | TGTGCCAGCAGCCAAGAGGTGGGGGGGGGCGGAGATACGCAGTATTTT | CASSQEVGGGGDTQYF
TRBJ2-7 | TRBV20-1 | NA | TRBD1 | TGCAGTGCTTCCGCGACAGGGTGGGGGCAGTACTTC | CSASATGWGQYF
TRBJ2-7 | TRBV5-1 | few | TRBD1 | TGCGCCAGCAGCTCGTGGACAGGGGTCTACGAGCAGTACTTC | CASSSWTGVYEQYF
TRBJ2-3 | TRBV24-1 | NA | TRBD2 | TGTGCCACCAGTGACGCGGGGGGGGGCACAGATACGCAGTATTTT | CATSDAGGGTDTQYF
TRBJ1-5 | TRBV7-8 | NA | TRBD1 | TGTGCCAGCAGTCCGGGACAGGGGGTGTATCAGCCCCAGCATTTT | CASSPGQGVYQPQHF
TRBJ2-5 | TRBV6-2/TRBV6-3 | NA | NA | TGTGCCAGCAGGGAGGGACAGCCTTTCCAAGAGACCCAGTACTTC | CASREGQPFQETQYF
TRBJ1-1 | TRBV29-1 | many | NA | TGCAGCGTTGAAGCACAGAGGGACACTGAAGCTTTCTTT | CSVEAQRDTEAFF
TRBJ2-3 | TRBV20-1 | NA | TRBD2 | TGCAGTGCTGAGGGACTAGCGGGGTACAGGGGGTATTTT | CSAEGLAGYRGYF
TRBJ1-1 | TRBV29-1 | few | NA | TGCAGCGTTGAGCGGGACCCGGGGACTGAAGCTTTCTTT | CSVERDPGTEAFF
TRBJ2-2 | TRBV12-3/TRBV12-4 | NA | NA | TGTGCCAGCAGTTCCTACTCGAACACCGGGGAGCTGTTTTTT | CASSSYSNTGELFF
TRBJ2-7 | TRBV18 | few | NA | TGTGCCAGCTCACCACCTACGGGGGCCTACGAGCAGTACTTC | CASSPPTGAYEQYF
TRBJ2-2 | TRBV2 | few | TRBD1 | TGTGCCAGCAGGGACAGGGAGACCGGGGAGCTGTTTTTT | CASRDRETGELFF
TRBJ2-7 | TRBV12-3/TRBV12-4 | NA | TRBD1 | TGTGCCAGCAGCCGATCGGACAGGATCTCCTACGAGCAGTACTTC | CASSRSDRISYEQYF
TRBJ1-5 | TRBV5-1 | few | NA | TGCGCCAGCAGCACCAACGGGGGCCAGCCCCAGCATTTT | CASSTNGGQPQHF
TRBJ2-5 | TRBV12-3/TRBV12-4 | NA | TRBD2 | TGTGCCAGCACCCCCCGCCCCGGGACTAGCGGGGGCCAAGAGACCCAGTACTTC | CASTPRPGTSGGQETQYF
TRBJ1-1 | TRBV2 | NA | NA | TGTGCCAGCAAAGACACTGAAGCTTTCTTT | CASKDTEAFF
TRBJ1-4 | TRBV7-2 | NA | NA | TGTGCCAGCAGCCAAAACCGGGGCGAAAAACTGTTTTTT | CASSQNRGEKLFF
TRBJ1-5 | TRBV20-1 | NA | NA | TGCAGTGCTCCGCTGGGACTTAGCAATCAGCCCCAGCATTTT | CSAPLGLSNQPQHF
TRBJ2-5 | TRBV12-3/TRBV12-4 | NA | NA | TGTGCCAGCAGTTTACTTGGGACAAGAAAGATGGAGACCCAGTACTTC | CASSLLGTRKMETQYF
TRBJ2-7 | TRBV18 | NA | NA | TGTGCCAGCTCAGGCGCCGTAAAATACGAGCAGTACTTC | CASSGAVKYEQYF
TRBJ2-3 | TRBV20-1 | NA | TRBD2 | TGCAGTGCGCCTCCCGGGGGGGCCATCCGTGATACGCAGTATTTT | CSAPPGGAIRDTQYF
TRBJ2-3 | TRBV7-2 | NA | TRBD2 | TGTGCCAGCAGCCCCCGGACTAGCGGACTAAATACGCAGTATTTT | CASSPRTSGLNTQYF
TRBJ2-5 | TRBV5-1 | few | NA | TGCGCCAGCAGGTATCCGGGGCAAGAGACCCAGTACTTC | CASRYPGQETQYF
TRBJ2-7 | TRBV6-2/TRBV6-3 | NA | NA | TGTGCCAGCAGTTACTCGGGGCGGACAACCTACGAGCAGTACTTC | CASSYSGRTTYEQYF
TRBJ2-5 | TRBV6-1 | NA | NA | TGTGCCAGCAGTCCCGGGGGGCCCCAAGAGACCCAGTACTTC | CASSPGGPQETQYF
TRBJ2-5 | TRBV3-1 | NA | TRBD2 | TGTGCCAGCAGCCAGAGGACTAGAGGAGAGACCCAGTACTTC | CASSQRTRGETQYF
TRBJ2-3 | TRBV10-3 | NA | TRBD1 | TGTGCCATCAGTGCTCCGGACAGGGGGCAACACCCGCAGTATTTT | CAISAPDRGQHPQYF
TRBJ2-5 | TRBV6-5 | NA | NA | TGTGCCAGCACTGGAGGGGCCGCCCAGTACTTC | CASTGGAAQYF
TRBJ1-1 | TRBV28 | few | NA | TGTGCCAGCAGTCCGCGGCGGTGGCCTGAAGCTTTCTTT | CASSPRRWPEAFF
TRBJ1-4 | TRBV5-1 | few | NA | TGCGCCAGCAGCGCGGGACAACCGCGGGGAAAACTGTTTTTT | CASSAGQPRGKLFF
TRBJ2-2 | TRBV18 | few | NA | TGTGCCAGCTCACCACTACAGGGACAGAACACCGGGGAGCTGTTTTTT | CASSPLQGQNTGELFF
TRBJ2-4 | TRBV28 | few | NA | TGTGCCAGCAGTGGGTTGCTGGCCAAAAACATTCAGTACTTC | CASSGLLAKNIQYF
TRBJ1-6 | TRBV20-1 | many | NA | TGCAGTGCGGAGGAGAGTGAGGGGAGGCCTTCACCCCTCCACTTT | CSAEESEGRPSPLHF
TRBJ2-3 | TRBV28 | few | NA | TGTGCCAGCACCCCTGCGAGGGATACGCAGTATTTT | CASTPARDTQYF
TRBJ2-2 | TRBV2 | NA | NA | TGTGCCAGCAGTGAACAGGAGAACGGGGAGCTGTTTTTT | CASSEQENGELFF
TRBJ2-7 | TRBV9 | NA | TRBD2 | TGTGCCAGCAGCGTAGGGTCCCTAGCGGGCGAGCAGTACTTC | CASSVGSLAGEQYF
TRBJ2-4 | TRBV18 | few | NA | TGTGCCAGCTCACTGAACACAGGGAAACTAACCAAAAACATTCAGTACTTC | CASSLNTGKLTKNIQYF
TRBJ2-5 | TRBV20-1 | few | NA | TGCAGTGCTAATGTCGCGGATCGGAGGCAAGAGACCCAGTACTTC | CSANVADRRQETQYF
TRBJ2-1 | TRBV5-5 | many | NA | TGTGCCAGCAGCTTGGAGGGGGTCTCCTACAATGAGCAGTTCTTC | CASSLEGVSYNEQFF
TRBJ1-3 | TRBV5-1 | many | NA | TGCGCCAGCAGTCTGGCGGGAGCCTCTGGAAACACCATATATTTT | CASSLAGASGNTIYF
TRBJ2-7 | TRBV5-4 | NA | NA | TGTGCCAGCAGCTTGGGTGACAGGCGCGAGCAGTACTTC | CASSLGDRREQYF
TRBJ2-2 | TRBV5-5 | few | NA | TGTGCCAGTGACTCCTTCACCGGGGAGCTGTTTTTT | CASDSFTGELFF
TRBJ2-2 | TRBV24-1 | many | TRBD1 | TGTGCCACCGGGACAGCGAACACCGGGGAGCTGTTTTTT | CATGTANTGELFF
TRBJ2-7 | TRBV5-1 | NA | NA | TGCGCCAGCAGCCCCGGTGGGACCACCTACGAGCAGTACTTC | CASSPGGTTYEQYF
TRBJ2-2 | TRBV11-2 | NA | TRBD2 | TGTGCCAGCAGCTTAGATCGGTTGGGAGGGTACACCGGGGAGCTGTTTTTT | CASSLDRLGGYTGELFF
TRBJ1-1 | TRBV7-6 | once | TRBD1 | TGTGCCAGCAGCTTACGGGGACAGGGGGTTAACACTGAAGCTTTCTTT | CASSLRGQGVNTEAFF
TRBJ2-1 | TRBV20-1 | once | NA | TGCAGTGCTAGGGGGCTCGGAATTAACAATGAGCAGTTCTTC | CSARGLGINNEQFF
TRBJ1-5 | TRBV4-1 | few | NA | TGCGCCAGCAGCCAAGTCTGGGTCGGGAGTAGCAATCAGCCCCAGCATTTT | CASSQVWVGSSNQPQHF
TRBJ1-2 | TRBV12-3/TRBV12-4 | few | NA | TGTGCCAGCAGTTCCCCCCGGACGGGCCACTATGGCTACACCTTC | CASSSPRTGHYGYTF
TRBJ2-1 | TRBV12-5 | few | TRBD1 | TGTGCTAGTGGTTTGAGGACAGGGTCTAACAATGAGCAGTTCTTC | CASGLRTGSNNEQFF
TRBJ2-1 | TRBV7-9 | many | TRBD2 | TGTGCCAGCAGCCTGCGGGGGGTATACAATGAGCAGTTCTTC | CASSLRGVYNEQFF
TRBJ2-1 | TRBV9 | few | TRBD1 | TGTGCCAGCAGCCCCCTCGGGACAGTAACCTACAATGAGCAGTTCTTC | CASSPLGTVTYNEQFF